Listed below are T cell receptor beta chains from one sample, sequenced in a study of control samples from healthy donors and cancer patients. This table comes from immunoSEQ multiplex PCR, and its TCRdb copy is limited to in-frame clones, with some not included. The sample has approximately 90,000 clones, 88% seen once. Sequenced material: blood. These receptors were taken from a woman aged 70 to 79 in good health. Each CDR3 is given with its conserved first and last residue. A D gene is named only where the DNA matches it firmly. Expanded clones are given a class, and other clones once, few, many or no size at all.

CDR3 protein	CDR3 DNA	J gene	D gene	V gene	clone size
CASSQATNEKLFF	TGTGCCAGCAGCCAAGCGACAAATGAAAAACTGTTTTTT	TRBJ1-4	-	TRBV3-1/TRBV3-2	-
CASSLGGIETQYF	TGTGCCAGCAGCTTAGGAGGGATCGAGACCCAGTACTTC	TRBJ2-5	-	TRBV7-2	-
CASSLEAGGPLGEQYF	TGCGCCAGCAGCTTGGAGGCAGGGGGTCCTCTTGGGGAGCAGTACTTC	TRBJ2-7	TRBD1	TRBV5-1	-
CASSYSSGEAFF	TGTGCCAGCAGTTACTCGAGTGGGGAAGCTTTCTTT	TRBJ1-1	-	TRBV6-5	-
CARTGELFF	TGTGCGAGGACCGGGGAGCTGTTTTTT	TRBJ2-2	-	TRBV9	-
CASTPSQANYGYTF	TGTGCCAGCACCCCGAGCCAAGCTAACTATGGCTACACCTTC	TRBJ1-2	-	TRBV6-5	-
CASSLVGSGYNEQFF	TGCGCCAGCAGCTTGGTCGGTAGCGGATACAATGAGCAGTTCTTC	TRBJ2-1	-	TRBV5-1	-
CASSELAGGQETQYF	TGTGCCAGCAGCGAACTAGCGGGGGGGCAAGAGACCCAGTACTTC	TRBJ2-5	TRBD2	TRBV7-9	-
CASSSLGSTKGNTEAFF	TGCGCCAGCAGCTCCTTAGGATCTACGAAGGGGAACACTGAAGCTTTCTTT	TRBJ1-1	-	TRBV10-1	-
CASSPRTSAAISYNEQFF	TGTGCCAGCAGCCCCAGGACTAGCGCGGCTATCTCCTACAATGAGCAGTTCTTC	TRBJ2-1	TRBD2	TRBV7-2	once
CASSLQGPEGAFF	TGTGCCAGCAGCTTACAGGGTCCCGAGGGAGCTTTCTTT	TRBJ1-1	-	TRBV7-9	-
CASRSTGTENSPLHF	TGTGCCAGCAGGTCGACCGGGACAGAGAATTCACCCCTCCACTTT	TRBJ1-6	TRBD1	TRBV9	-
CASSLLTSYEQYF	TGTGCCAGCAGTTTACTGACATCCTACGAGCAGTACTTC	TRBJ2-7	-	TRBV12-3/TRBV12-4	-
CSASGRNEQFF	TGCAGTGCTAGCGGGAGGAATGAGCAGTTCTTC	TRBJ2-1	TRBD2	TRBV20-1	-
CASSLTPAAGNTIYF	TGCGCCAGCAGCTTAACACCGGCAGCCGGAAACACCATATATTTT	TRBJ1-3	-	TRBV5-1	-
CASSTPQGVGNTEAFF	TGTGCCAGCAGCACCCCTCAGGGGGTGGGGAACACTGAAGCTTTCTTT	TRBJ1-1	TRBD1	TRBV9	once
CASSFGGETQYF	TGCGCCAGCAGCTTTGGGGGGGAGACCCAGTACTTC	TRBJ2-5	-	TRBV5-1	once